A selection of T cell receptor beta chains follows, all from one sample in a study of cytotoxic CD8 clonotypes in ibrutinib-treated CLL. Measured with immunoSEQ multiplex PCR; TCRdb has only the in-frame clones, and not every one. The table has about 120,000 clones, about 53% seen once. The source was PBMCs, collected after 24 months of ibrutinib treatment. All receptors come from a human donor with chronic lymphocytic leukemia. Each CDR3 is given with its conserved first and last residue. Rows give clone size only sometimes, using once, few, many, or a class for an expanded clone.

TRBV13,.,TRBJ2-7,CASSLPGLERRYEQYF
TRBV28,.,TRBJ1-1,CASSLGTEAFF
TRBV4-1,.,TRBJ2-7,CASSQTTGGSYEQYF
TRBV7-2,.,TRBJ1-6,CASSPRDRNSPLHF
TRBV5-1,.,TRBJ2-3,CASSLTGGADTQYF
TRBV5-1,.,TRBJ1-1,CASGGQGDTEAFF
TRBV15,.,TRBJ1-6,CATSRGDRLNSPLHF
TRBV7-6,few,TRBJ1-1,CASRGGTRAFF
TRBV7-2,.,TRBJ2-7,CASSFKVGQGAGQYF
TRBV6-1,.,TRBJ2-2,CASSEREYTGELFF
TRBV4-1,.,TRBJ1-3,CASSQLLSHGGGGNTIYF
TRBV5-6,.,TRBJ2-2,CASSSSSGQGATGELFF
TRBV5-1,.,TRBJ2-5,CASSPGTSGETQYF
TRBV6-1,.,TRBJ1-4,CASSGRGAANEKLFF
TRBV15,.,TRBJ1-5,CATSRAPGQGGHQPQHF
TRBV30,few,TRBJ2-1,CAWKPDIGNEQFF
TRBV27,.,TRBJ1-6,CASSHGQGVIIIPPLHF
TRBV7-8,.,TRBJ1-5,CASSQTGMQPQHF
TRBV5-1,.,TRBJ2-1,CASSPVASEQFF
TRBV30,.,TRBJ2-3,CAWSVGRGRTDTQYF
TRBV7-6,few,TRBJ2-7,CASSRGQGAREQYF